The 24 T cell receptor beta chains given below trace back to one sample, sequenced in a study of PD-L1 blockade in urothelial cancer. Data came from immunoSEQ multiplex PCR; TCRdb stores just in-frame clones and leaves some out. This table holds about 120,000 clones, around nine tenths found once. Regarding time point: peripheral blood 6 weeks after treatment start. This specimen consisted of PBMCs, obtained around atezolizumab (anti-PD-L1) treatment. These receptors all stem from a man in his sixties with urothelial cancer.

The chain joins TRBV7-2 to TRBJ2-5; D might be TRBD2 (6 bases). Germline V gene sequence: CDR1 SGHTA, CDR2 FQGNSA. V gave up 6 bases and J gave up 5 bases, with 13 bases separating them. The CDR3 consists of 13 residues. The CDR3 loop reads CASSRLGQETQYF. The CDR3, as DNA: TGTGCCAGCAGTCGACTAGGCCAGGAGACCCAGTACTTC.

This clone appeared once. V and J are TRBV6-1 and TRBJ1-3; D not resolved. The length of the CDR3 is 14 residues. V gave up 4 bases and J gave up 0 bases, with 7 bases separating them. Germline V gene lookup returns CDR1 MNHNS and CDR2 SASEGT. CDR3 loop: CASSAVVSGNTIYF. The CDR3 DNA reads TGTGCCAGCAGTGCGGTCGTCTCTGGAAACACCATATATTTT.

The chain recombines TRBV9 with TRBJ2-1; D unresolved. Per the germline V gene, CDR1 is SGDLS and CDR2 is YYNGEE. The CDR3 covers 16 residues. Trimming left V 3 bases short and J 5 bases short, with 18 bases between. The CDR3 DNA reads TGTGCCAGCAGCGGAGCCCTCTCGTGGAGTAACAATGAGCAGTTCTTC. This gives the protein CASSGALSWSNNEQFF.

The CDR3 protein is CASSPGLAGTKETQYF. The DNA of the CDR3 is TGCGCCAGCAGCCCGGGACTAGCGGGTACTAAAGAGACCCAGTACTTC. This chain uses TRBV5-1 with TRBJ2-5; 12 bases agree with TRBD2. The CDR3 is 16 amino acids. Looked up from germline, CDR1 is SGHRS and CDR2 is YFSETQ. V shed 4 bases and J 3 bases; nucleotides not matched to a gene: 7.

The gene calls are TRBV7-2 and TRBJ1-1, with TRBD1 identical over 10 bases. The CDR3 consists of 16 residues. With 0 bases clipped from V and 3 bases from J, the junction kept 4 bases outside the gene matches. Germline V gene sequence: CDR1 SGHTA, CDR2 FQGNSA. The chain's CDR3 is CASSLARQGADTEAFF. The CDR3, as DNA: TGTGCCAGCAGCTTAGCTCGACAGGGGGCCGACACTGAAGCTTTCTTT.

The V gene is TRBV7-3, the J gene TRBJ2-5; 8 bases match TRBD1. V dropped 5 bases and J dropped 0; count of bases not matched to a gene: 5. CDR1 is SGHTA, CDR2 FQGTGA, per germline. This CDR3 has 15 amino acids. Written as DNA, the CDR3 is TGTGCCAGCAGCCCGGGGACAGGTTACCAAGAGACCCAGTACTTC. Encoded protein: CASSPGTGYQETQYF.

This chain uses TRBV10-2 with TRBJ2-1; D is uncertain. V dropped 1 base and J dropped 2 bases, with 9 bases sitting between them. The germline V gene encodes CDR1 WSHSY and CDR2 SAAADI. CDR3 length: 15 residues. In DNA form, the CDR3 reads TGCGCCAGCAGTGAGTACTCCGCTCCCTACAATGAGCAGTTCTTC. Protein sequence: CASSEYSAPYNEQFF.

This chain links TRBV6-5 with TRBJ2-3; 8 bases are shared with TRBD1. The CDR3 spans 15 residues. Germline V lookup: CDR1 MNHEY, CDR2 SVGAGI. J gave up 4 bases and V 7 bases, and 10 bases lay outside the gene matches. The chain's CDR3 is CASKPGGRVADTQYF. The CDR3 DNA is TGTGCCAGCAAACCAGGGGGCAGGGTGGCAGATACGCAGTATTTT.

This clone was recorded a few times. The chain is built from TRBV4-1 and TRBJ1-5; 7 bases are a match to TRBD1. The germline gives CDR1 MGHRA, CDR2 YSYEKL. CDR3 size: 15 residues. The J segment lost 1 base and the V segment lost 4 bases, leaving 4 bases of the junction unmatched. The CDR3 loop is CASSPPGQSNQPQHF. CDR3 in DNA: TGCGCCAGCAGCCCTCCGGGACAGAGCAATCAGCCCCAGCATTTT.

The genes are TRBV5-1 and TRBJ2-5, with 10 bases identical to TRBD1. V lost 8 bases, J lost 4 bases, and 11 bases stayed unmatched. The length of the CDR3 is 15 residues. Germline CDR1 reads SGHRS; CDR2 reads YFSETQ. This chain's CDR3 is CASRRGQGIVETQYF. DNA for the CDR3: TGCGCCAGTAGAAGGGGACAGGGGATAGTAGAGACCCAGTACTTC.

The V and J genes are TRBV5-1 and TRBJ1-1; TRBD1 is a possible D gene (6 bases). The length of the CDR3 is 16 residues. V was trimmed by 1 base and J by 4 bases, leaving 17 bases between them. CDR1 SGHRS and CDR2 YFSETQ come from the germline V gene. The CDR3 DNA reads TGCGCCAGCAGCTTGAGGGCAGGGGCTACGGGCACTGAAGCTTTCTTT. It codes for CASSLRAGATGTEAFF.

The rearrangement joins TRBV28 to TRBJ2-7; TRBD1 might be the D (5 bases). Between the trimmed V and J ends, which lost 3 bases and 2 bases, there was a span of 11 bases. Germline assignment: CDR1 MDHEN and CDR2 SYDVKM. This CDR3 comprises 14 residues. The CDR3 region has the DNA TGTGCCAGCAGTTTCCCAGGGCTCACCTACGAGCAGTACTTC. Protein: CASSFPGLTYEQYF.

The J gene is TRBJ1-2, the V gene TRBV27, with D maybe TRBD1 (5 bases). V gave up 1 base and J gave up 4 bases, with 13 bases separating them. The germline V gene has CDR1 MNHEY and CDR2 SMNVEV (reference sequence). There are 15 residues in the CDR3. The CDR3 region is CASSLLGQGSYGYTF. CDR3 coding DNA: TGTGCCAGCAGTTTATTAGGGCAGGGAAGCTATGGCTACACCTTC.

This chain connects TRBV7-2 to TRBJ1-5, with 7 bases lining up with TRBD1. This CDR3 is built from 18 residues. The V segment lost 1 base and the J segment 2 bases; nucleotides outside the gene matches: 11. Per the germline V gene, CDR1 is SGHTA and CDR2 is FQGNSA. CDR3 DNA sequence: TGTGCCAGCAGCTTAGTAGGGGGCAGCTCTAGCGGCAATCAGCCCCAGCATTTT. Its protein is CASSLVGGSSSGNQPQHF.

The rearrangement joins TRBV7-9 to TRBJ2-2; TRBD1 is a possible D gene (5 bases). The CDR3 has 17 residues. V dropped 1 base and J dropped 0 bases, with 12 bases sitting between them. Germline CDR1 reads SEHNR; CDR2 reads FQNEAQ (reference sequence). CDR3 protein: CASSLGWAGTNTGELFF. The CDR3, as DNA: TGTGCCAGCAGCTTAGGTTGGGCAGGGACGAACACCGGGGAGCTGTTTTTT.

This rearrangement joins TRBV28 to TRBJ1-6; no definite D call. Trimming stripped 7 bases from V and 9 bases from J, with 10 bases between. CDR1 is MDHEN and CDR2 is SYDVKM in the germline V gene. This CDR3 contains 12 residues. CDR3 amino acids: CASTSSGSPLHF. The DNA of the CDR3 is TGTGCCAGCACTTCGAGTGGTTCACCCCTCCACTTT. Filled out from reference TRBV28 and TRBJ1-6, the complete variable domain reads DVKVTQSSRYLVKRTGEKVFLECVQDMDHENMFWYRQDPGLGLRLIYFSYDVKMKEKGDIPEGYSVSREKKERFSLILESASTNQTSMYLCASTSSGSPLHFGNGTRLTVT.

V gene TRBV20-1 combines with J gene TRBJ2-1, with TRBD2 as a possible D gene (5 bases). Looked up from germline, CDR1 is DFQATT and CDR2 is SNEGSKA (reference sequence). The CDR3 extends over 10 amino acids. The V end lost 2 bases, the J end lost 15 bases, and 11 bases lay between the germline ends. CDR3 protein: CSARYFEGFF. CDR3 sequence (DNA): TGCAGTGCTAGATACTTTGAGGGGTTCTTC.

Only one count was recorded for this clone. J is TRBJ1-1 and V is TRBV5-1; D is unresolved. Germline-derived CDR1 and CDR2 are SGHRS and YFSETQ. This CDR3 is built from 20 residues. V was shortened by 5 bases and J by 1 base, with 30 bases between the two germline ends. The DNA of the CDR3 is TGCGCCAGCAGAGGAGGTAAAGGATCAGGCTCCGGGGAGTCGAACACTGAAGCTTTCTTT. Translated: CASRGGKGSGSGESNTEAFF.

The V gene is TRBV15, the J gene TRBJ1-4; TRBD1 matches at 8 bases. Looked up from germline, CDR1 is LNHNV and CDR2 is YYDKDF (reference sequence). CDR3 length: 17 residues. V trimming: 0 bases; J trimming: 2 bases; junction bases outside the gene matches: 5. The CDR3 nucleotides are TGTGCCACCAGCAGAGATCAAAGACAGGGGACTAATGAAAAACTGTTTTTT. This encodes CATSRDQRQGTNEKLFF.

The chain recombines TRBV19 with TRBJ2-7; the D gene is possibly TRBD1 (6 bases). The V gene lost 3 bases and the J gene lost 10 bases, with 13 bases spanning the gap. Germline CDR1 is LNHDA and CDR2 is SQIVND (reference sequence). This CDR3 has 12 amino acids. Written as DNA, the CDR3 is TGTGCCAGTAGTATTCTAGGACAGCCACAGTACTTC. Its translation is CASSILGQPQYF.

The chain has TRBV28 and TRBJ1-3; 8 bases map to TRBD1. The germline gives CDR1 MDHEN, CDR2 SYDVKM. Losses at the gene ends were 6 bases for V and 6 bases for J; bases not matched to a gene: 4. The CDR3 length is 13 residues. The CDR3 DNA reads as TGTGCCAGCAGGGGACAGGAGTCAAACACCATATATTTT. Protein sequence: CASRGQESNTIYF.

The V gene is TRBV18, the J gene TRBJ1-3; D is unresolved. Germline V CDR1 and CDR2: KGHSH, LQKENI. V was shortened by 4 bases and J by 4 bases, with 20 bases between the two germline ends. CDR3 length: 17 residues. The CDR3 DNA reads TGTGCCAGCTCACTTTTGAGTGGACTAGCGTCCGGAAACACCATATATTTT. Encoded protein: CASSLLSGLASGNTIYF.

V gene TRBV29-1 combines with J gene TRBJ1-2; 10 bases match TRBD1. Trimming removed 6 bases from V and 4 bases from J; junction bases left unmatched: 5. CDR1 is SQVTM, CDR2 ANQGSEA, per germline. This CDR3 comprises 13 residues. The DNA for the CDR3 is TGCAGCGTCGGGACAGGGGCCTCCTATGGCTACACCTTC. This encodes CSVGTGASYGYTF.

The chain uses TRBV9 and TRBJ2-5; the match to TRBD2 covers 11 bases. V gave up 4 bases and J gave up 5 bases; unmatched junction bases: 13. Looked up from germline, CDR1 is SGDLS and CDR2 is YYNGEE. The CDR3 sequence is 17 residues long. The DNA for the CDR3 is TGTGCCAGCAGCCCTAGCGGGGGGATCTCACGGGTGGAGACCCAGTACTTC. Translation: CASSPSGGISRVETQYF.